What follows are 12 T cell receptor beta chains derived from one specimen sequenced in a study of CD8 T cells in ankylosing spondylitis. Their target antigens are unknown. Findings and caveats of the study: For ankylosing spondylitis blood, a TCR beta motif of several highly homologous variants appeared characteristic.

TCRdb reanalysed the 5' RACE reads using MiXCR and keeps one entry per CDR3 protein. This table holds 800,000 to 900,000 distinct CDR3 sequences, about 10% found once. The sequencing input was blood, either unsorted or a sorted T cell fraction (not recorded which). The receptors were sampled from a male donor with ankylosing spondylitis.

The rearrangement joins TRBV5-1 to TRBJ1-2; D gene ambiguous. V lost 0 bases to trimming and J lost 0 bases, with 9 bases between them. The CDR3 length is 15 residues. The germline gives CDR1 SGHRS, CDR2 YFSETQ. CDR3: CASSLAPVSNYGYTF. Written as DNA, the CDR3 is TGCGCCAGCAGCTTGGCTCCAGTATCTAACTATGGCTACACCTTC.

This clonotype was seen ten or more times. The V and J genes are TRBV5-1 and TRBJ1-1; D call uncertain. The germline gives CDR1 SGHRS, CDR2 YFSETQ. This CDR3 is 15 amino acids long. The V end lost 0 bases, the J end lost 1 base, and 10 bases lay between the germline ends. The CDR3 nucleotides are TGCGCCAGCAGCTTGGTTGTGGGTTCGAACACTGAAGCTTTCTTT. It codes for CASSLVVGSNTEAFF.

This clonotype has only a few counts. The rearrangement joins TRBV13 to TRBJ2-3; perhaps TRBD1 as D (5 bases). The CDR3 sequence is 14 residues long. Germline V gene data show CDR1 as PRHDT and CDR2 as FYEKMQ (reference sequence). The germline V and J ends were trimmed by 5 bases and 5 bases, with 14 bases remaining between them. The CDR3 region is CASSRKGLGDTQYF. The DNA for the CDR3 is TGTGCCAGCAGCCGCAAGGGGCTAGGAGATACGCAGTATTTT.

V usage is TRBV6-2 or TRBV6-3 and J usage is TRBJ2-7; D gene ambiguous. The V end was cut by 8 bases, the J end by 2 bases, with 19 bases between. The germline CDR1 and CDR2 sequences are MNHEY and SVGEGT. This CDR3 is 15 amino acids long. CDR3 sequence (DNA): TGTGCCAGCCAGCACCGGCAGGCCTTTACCTACGAGCAGTACTTC. This codes for CASQHRQAFTYEQYF.

This chain links TRBV7-8 with TRBJ1-3; D may be TRBD1 (5 bases). V shed 3 bases and J shed 4 bases, with 16 bases lying between them. This CDR3 has 16 residues. The germline CDR1 and CDR2 sequences are SGHVS and FQNEAQ. The CDR3 DNA reads as TGTGCCAGCAGCTTCAAGGGGAATCTCCTCGGAAACACCATATATTTT. Translating gives CASSFKGNLLGNTIYF.

This clonotype came up many times. The rearrangement links TRBV20-1 to TRBJ1-1; a possible D gene is TRBD1 (6 bases). This CDR3 is built from 14 residues. The V end was cut by 0 bases, the J end by 5 bases, with 13 bases between. From germline, CDR1 is DFQATT and CDR2 SNEGSKA (reference sequence). CDR3 loop: CSARDPTGWTEAFF. Written as DNA, the CDR3 is TGCAGTGCTAGAGATCCCACAGGGTGGACTGAAGCTTTCTTT.

This clonotype turned up a few times. The chain joins TRBV20-1 to TRBJ1-1; no definite D call. Per germline, CDR1 DFQATT and CDR2 SNEGSKA (reference sequence). The V gene lost 5 bases and the J gene lost 5 bases, with 12 bases spanning the gap. The CDR3 totals 12 residues. The CDR3 sequence: CSARTRRTEAFF. The CDR3 bases are TGCAGTGCTCGGACGAGGAGGACTGAAGCTTTCTTT.

The V gene is TRBV28, the J gene TRBJ1-5; D remains ambiguous. The CDR3 contains 15 residues. Germline loops: CDR1 MDHEN, CDR2 SYDVKM. The ends were cut back, 3 bases at V and 5 bases at J, with 14 bases in the middle. CDR3 sequence (DNA): TGTGCCAGCAGTTTTGAATCGTCATACCATCAGCCCCAGCATTTT. Encoded protein: CASSFESSYHQPQHF.

This clonotype was observed many times. The chain joins TRBV20-1 to TRBJ2-7; TRBD2 is a possible D gene (5 bases). The V end was cut by 1 base, the J end by 0 bases, with 13 bases between. The germline gives CDR1 DFQATT, CDR2 SNEGSKA (reference sequence). This CDR3 spans 15 amino acids. The CDR3 protein is CSARAPPSRSYEQYF. The CDR3 coding sequence is TGCAGTGCTAGAGCCCCTCCTAGCCGCTCCTACGAGCAGTACTTC.

This clonotype was counted at least ten times. The rearrangement joins TRBV29-1 to TRBJ2-1; D uncertain. CDR1 is SQVTM and CDR2 is ANQGSEA in the germline V gene. Trimming removed 3 bases from V and 0 bases from J, with 12 bases in between. The CDR3 loop spans 15 amino acids. Written as DNA, the CDR3 is TGCAGCGTTGACCCTTCAGGCAGCTCCTACAATGAGCAGTTCTTC. It encodes CSVDPSGSSYNEQFF.

This chain uses TRBV6-7 with TRBJ2-7; 7 bases are a match to TRBD2. TRBV6-7 is an ORF, with its function uncertain. J lost 5 bases, V lost 5 bases, and 12 bases had no gene match. The CDR3 spans 15 residues. The CDR3 loop is CASSQKGGTDDEQYF. The CDR3 bases are TGTGCCAGCAGTCAGAAGGGAGGGACGGACGACGAGCAGTACTTC.

This clonotype occurred a few times. The V gene is TRBV3-1, the J gene TRBJ1-2; TRBD1 might be the D (6 bases). The length of the CDR3 is 15 residues. CDR1 and CDR2 from the germline V gene are LGHDT and YNNKEL (reference sequence). Trimming shortened V by 0 bases and J by 2 bases, and 10 bases separated the two germline ends. CDR3 region: CASSQDLDSNYGYTF. The CDR3 coding sequence is TGTGCCAGCAGCCAAGATCTGGACAGCAACTATGGCTACACCTTC.